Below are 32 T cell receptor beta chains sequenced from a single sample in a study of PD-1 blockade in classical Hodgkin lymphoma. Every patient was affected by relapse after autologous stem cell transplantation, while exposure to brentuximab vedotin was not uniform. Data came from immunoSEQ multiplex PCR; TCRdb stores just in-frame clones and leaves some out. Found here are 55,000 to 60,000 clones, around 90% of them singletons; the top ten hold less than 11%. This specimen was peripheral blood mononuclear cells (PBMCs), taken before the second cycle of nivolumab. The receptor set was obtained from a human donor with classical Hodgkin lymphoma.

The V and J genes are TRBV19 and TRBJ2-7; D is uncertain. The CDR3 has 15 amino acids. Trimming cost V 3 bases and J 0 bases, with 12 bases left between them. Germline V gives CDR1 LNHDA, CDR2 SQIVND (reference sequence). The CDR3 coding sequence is TGTGCCAGTAGTATCCCCGCGGCCAGCTCCTACGAGCAGTACTTC. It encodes CASSIPAASSYEQYF.

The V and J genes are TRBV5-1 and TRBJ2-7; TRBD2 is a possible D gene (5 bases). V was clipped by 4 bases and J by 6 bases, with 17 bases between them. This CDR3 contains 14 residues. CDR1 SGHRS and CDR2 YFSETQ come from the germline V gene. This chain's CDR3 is CASSLDRYGGEQYF. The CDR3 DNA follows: TGCGCCAGCAGCCTGGACCGTTACGGAGGCGAGCAGTACTTC.

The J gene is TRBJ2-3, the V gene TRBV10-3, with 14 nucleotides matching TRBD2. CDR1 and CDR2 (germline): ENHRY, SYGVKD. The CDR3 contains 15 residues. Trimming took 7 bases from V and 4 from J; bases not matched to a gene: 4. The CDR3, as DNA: TGTGCCATCACGGGACTAGCGGGGGATCCAGATACGCAGTATTTT. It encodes CAITGLAGDPDTQYF.

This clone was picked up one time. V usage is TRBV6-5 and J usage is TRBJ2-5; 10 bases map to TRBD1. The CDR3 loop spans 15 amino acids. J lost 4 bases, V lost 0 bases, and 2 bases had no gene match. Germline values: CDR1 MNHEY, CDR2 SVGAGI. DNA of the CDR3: TGTGCCAGCAGTTACTCGACAGGGGGCGGAGAGACCCAGTACTTC. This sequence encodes CASSYSTGGGETQYF.

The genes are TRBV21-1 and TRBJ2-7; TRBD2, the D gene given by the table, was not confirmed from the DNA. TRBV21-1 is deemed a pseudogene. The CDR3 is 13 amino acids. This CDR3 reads CASIKSREYEQYF. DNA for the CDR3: TGTGCCAGCATTAAGTCGAGGGAGTACGAGCAGTACTTC.

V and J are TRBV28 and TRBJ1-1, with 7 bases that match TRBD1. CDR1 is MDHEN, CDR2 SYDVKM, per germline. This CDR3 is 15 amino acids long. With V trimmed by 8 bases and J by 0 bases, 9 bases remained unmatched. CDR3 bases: TGTGCCAGCCCACAACCGGGGACAGTGAACACTGAAGCTTTCTTT. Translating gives CASPQPGTVNTEAFF.

CDR3 in DNA: TGTGCCAGCAGTCGGGACAACGGAAACACCATATATTTT. Protein sequence: CASSRDNGNTIYF. This sequence joins TRBV6-5 and TRBJ1-3, with D possibly TRBD1 on 6 matching bases. CDR1 is MNHEY, CDR2 SVGAGI, per germline. V lost 5 bases and J 4 bases, leaving 9 bases between the germline ends. The CDR3 runs to 13 residues.

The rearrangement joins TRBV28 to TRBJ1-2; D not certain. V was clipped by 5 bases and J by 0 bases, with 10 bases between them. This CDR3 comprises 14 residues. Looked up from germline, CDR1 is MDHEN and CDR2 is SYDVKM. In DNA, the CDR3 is TGTGCCAGCAGTACAACCGACTCTAACTATGGCTACACCTTC. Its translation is CASSTTDSNYGYTF.

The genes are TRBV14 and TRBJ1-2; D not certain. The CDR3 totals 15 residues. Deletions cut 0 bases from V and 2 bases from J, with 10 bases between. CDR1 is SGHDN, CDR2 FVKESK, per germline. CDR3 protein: CASSQEPELNYGYTF. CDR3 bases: TGTGCCAGCAGCCAAGAACCGGAGCTAAACTATGGCTACACCTTC.

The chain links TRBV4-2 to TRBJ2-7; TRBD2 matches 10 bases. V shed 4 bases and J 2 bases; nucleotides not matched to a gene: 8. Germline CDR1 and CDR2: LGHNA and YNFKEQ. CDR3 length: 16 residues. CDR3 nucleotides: TGTGCCAGCAGCCCCTCTGGACTAGCGGCTACCTACGAGCAGTACTTC. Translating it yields CASSPSGLAATYEQYF.

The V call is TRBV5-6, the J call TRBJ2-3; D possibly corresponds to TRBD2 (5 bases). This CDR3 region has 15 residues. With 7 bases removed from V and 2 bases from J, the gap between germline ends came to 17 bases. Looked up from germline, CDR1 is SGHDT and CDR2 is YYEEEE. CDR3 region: CASRSGGIDTDTQYF. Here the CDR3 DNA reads TGTGCCAGCCGTTCCGGAGGAATAGACACAGATACGCAGTATTTT.

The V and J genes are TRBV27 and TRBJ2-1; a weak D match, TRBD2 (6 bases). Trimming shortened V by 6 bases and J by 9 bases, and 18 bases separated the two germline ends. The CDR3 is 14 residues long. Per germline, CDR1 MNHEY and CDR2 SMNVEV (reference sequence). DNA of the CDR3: TGTGCCAGCAGCAGTCTCGGGAGTTTGGTTGAGCAGTTCTTC. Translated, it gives CASSSLGSLVEQFF.

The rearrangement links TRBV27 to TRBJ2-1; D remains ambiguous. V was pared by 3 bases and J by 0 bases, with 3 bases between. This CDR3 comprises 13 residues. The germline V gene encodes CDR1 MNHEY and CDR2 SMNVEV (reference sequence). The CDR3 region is CASSLSSYNEQFF. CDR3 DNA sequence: TGTGCCAGCAGTTTGAGCTCCTACAATGAGCAGTTCTTC.

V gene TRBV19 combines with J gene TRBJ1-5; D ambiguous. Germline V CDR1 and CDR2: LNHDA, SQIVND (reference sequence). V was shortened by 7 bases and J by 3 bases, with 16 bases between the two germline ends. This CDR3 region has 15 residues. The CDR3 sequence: CASTAAGGSNQPQHF. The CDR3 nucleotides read TGTGCCAGTACCGCCGCGGGTGGGTCCAATCAGCCCCAGCATTTT.

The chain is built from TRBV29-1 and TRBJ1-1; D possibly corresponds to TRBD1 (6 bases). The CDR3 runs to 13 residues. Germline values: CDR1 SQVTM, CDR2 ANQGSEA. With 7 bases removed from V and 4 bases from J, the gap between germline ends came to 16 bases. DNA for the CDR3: TGCAGCGCGGCGGGGGGGCATGGCACTGAAGCTTTCTTT. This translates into CSAAGGHGTEAFF.

CDR3 sequence: CAWSVGGGYNEQFF. The CDR3 DNA is TGTGCCTGGAGTGTTGGCGGGGGATACAATGAGCAGTTCTTC. This rearrangement joins TRBV30 to TRBJ2-1; 7 nucleotides align to TRBD2. The CDR3 runs to 14 residues. With 0 bases clipped from V and 4 bases from J, the junction kept 3 bases outside the gene matches. Germline values: CDR1 GTSNPN, CDR2 SVGIG (reference sequence).

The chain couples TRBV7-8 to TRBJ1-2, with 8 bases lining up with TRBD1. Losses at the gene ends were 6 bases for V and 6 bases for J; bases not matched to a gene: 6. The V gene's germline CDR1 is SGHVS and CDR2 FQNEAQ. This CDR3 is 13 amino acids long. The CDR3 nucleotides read TGTGCCAGCAGTGTTGACAGGGGCCATGGCTACACCTTC. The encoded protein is CASSVDRGHGYTF.

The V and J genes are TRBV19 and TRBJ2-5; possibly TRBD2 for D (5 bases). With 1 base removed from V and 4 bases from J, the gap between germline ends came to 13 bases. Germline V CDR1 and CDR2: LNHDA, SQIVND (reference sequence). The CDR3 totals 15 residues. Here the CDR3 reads CASSIGRLAGETQYF. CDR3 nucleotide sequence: TGTGCCAGTAGTATAGGTAGGCTAGCAGGAGAGACCCAGTACTTC.

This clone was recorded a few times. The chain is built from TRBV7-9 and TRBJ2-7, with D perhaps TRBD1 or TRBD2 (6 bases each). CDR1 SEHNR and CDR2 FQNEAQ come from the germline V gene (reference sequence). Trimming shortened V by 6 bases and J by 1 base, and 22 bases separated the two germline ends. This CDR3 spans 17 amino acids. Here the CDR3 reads CASSLQGMGLTSYEQYF. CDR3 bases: TGTGCCAGCAGTCTACAGGGAATGGGACTGACTTCCTACGAGCAGTACTTC.

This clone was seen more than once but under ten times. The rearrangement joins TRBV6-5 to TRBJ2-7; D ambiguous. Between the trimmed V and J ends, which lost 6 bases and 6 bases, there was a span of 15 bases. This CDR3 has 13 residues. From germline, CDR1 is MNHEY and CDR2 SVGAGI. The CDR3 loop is CASRSLGWSEQYF. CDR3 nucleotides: TGTGCCAGCAGGAGCCTAGGATGGAGCGAGCAGTACTTC.

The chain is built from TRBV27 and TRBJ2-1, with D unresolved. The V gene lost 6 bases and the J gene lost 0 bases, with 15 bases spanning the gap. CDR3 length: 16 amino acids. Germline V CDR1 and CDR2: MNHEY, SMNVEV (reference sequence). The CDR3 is CASSPPLTFSYNEQFF. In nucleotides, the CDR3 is TGTGCCAGCAGCCCACCCTTAACCTTCTCCTACAATGAGCAGTTCTTC.

Here the CDR3 DNA reads TGTGCCAGCAGCCAAGATCTGGTGCCCTACAATGAGCAGTTCTTC. The encoded protein is CASSQDLVPYNEQFF. This chain joins TRBV4-2 and TRBJ2-1; D ambiguous. The CDR3 runs to 15 residues. Trimming removed 0 bases from V and 2 bases from J, with 8 bases in between. The V gene's germline CDR1 is LGHNA and CDR2 YNFKEQ.

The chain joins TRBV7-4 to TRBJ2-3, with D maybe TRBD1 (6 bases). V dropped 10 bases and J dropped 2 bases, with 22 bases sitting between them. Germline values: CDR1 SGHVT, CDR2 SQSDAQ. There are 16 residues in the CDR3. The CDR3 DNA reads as TGTGCCACAGTGGGGGTGGGACAAGTGGACACAGATACGCAGTATTTT. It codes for CATVGVGQVDTDTQYF.

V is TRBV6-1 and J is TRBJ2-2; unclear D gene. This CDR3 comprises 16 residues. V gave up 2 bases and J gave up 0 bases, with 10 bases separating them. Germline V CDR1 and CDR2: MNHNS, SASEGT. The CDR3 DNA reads TGTGCCAGCAGTGAATACCCTATCGCGAACACCGGGGAGCTGTTTTTT. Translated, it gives CASSEYPIANTGELFF.

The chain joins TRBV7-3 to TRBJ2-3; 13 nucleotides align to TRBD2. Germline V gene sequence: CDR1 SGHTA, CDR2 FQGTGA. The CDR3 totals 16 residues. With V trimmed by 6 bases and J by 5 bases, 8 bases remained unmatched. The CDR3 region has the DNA TGTGCCAGCAGTTTTACTAGCGGGAGGGCCGTAGATACGCAGTATTTT. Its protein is CASSFTSGRAVDTQYF.

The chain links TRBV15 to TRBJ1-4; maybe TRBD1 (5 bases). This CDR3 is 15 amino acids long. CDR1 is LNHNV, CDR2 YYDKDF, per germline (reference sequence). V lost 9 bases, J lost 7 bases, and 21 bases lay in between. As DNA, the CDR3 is TGTGCCACTAGGCATACCCGGGACGCGAGTGAAAAACTGTTTTTT. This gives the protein CATRHTRDASEKLFF.

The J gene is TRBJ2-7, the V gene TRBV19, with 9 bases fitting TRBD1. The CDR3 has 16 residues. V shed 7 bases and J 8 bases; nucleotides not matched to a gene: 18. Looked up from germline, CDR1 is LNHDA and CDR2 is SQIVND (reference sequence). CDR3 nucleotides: TGTGCCAGTACCTCGTTACCGGGACAGGGTGTGGATAAGCAGTACTTC. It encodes CASTSLPGQGVDKQYF.

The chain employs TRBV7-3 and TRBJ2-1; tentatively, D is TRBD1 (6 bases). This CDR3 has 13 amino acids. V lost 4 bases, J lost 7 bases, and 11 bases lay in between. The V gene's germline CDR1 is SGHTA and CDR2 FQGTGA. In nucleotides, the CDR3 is TGTGCCAGCAGCTGTCAGGGGTGTAATGAGCAGTTCTTC. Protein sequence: CASSCQGCNEQFF.

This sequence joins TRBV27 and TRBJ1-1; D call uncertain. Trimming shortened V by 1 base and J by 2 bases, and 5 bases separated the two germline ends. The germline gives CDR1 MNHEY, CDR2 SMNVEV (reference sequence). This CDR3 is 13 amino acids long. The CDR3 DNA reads TGTGCCAGCAGTTTATGGGGAAACACTGAAGCTTTCTTT. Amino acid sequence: CASSLWGNTEAFF.

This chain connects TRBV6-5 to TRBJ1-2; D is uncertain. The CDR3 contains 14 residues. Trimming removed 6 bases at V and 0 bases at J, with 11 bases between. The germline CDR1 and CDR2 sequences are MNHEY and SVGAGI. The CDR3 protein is CASSPDGTNYGYTF. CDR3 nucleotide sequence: TGTGCCAGCAGCCCAGACGGTACTAACTATGGCTACACCTTC.

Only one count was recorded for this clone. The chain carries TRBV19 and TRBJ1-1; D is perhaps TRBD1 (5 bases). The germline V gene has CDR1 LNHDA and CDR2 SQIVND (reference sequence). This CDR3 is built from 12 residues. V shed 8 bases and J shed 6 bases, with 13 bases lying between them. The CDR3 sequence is CASAVGGAEAFF. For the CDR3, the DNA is TGTGCCAGTGCGGTCGGAGGGGCTGAAGCTTTCTTT. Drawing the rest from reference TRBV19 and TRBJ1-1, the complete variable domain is DGGITQSPKYLFRKEGQNVTLSCEQNLNHDAMYWYRQDPGQGLRLIYYSQIVNDFQKGDIAEGYSVSREKKESFPLTVTSAQKNPTAFYLCASAVGGAEAFFGQGTRLTVV.

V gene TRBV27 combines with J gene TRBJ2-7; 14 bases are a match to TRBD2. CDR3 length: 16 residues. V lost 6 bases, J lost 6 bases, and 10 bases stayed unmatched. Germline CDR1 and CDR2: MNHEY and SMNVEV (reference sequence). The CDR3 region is CASSSGTSGRGVEQYF. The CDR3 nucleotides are TGTGCCAGCAGCTCTGGGACTAGCGGGAGAGGGGTCGAGCAGTACTTC.